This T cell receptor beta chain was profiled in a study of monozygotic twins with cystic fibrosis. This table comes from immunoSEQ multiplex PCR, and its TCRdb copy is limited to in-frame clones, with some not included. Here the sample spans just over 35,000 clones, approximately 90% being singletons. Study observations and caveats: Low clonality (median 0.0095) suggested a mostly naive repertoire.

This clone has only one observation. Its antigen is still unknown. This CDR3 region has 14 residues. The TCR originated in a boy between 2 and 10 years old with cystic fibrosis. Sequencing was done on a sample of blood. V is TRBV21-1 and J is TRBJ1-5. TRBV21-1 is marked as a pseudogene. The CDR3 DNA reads TGTGCCAGCAGCACGACCAGGGAGAATCAGCCCCAGCATTTT. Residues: CASSTTRENQPQHF.